This is a list of T cell receptor beta chains from one sample in a study of CD8+CD57+ T cells in acquired aplastic anemia. TCRdb itself ran the reads through MiXCR, one entry per CDR3 protein. The sample shows over 150,000 distinct CDR3 sequences, 70% to 80% of them seen only once. Material for sequencing was sorted CD4+, CD8+, or CD8+CD57+ T cells (not recorded which) from PBMCs. The receptors here all came from a human donor with aplastic anemia. CDR3s include the opening cysteine and the closing phenylalanine or tryptophan. The order of the fields is D gene, clone size, J gene, V gene, CDR3 protein, CDR3 DNA. D genes are given only for firm matches. Some rows have no size entry. The others give once, few or many, or a class for an expanded clone.

>TRBD2|.|TRBJ2-2|TRBV10-1
CASSESVGLAGELFF
TGCGCCAGCAGTGAGTCGGTCGGACTAGCTGGGGAGCTGTTTTTT
>TRBD1|.|TRBJ2-3|TRBV10-1
CASSQTTGGPDTQYF
TGCGCCAGCAGCCAAACGACAGGGGGCCCAGATACGCAGTATTTT
>TRBD1|.|TRBJ2-1|TRBV4-3
CASAPGTVGYNEQFF
TGCGCCAGCGCCCCCGGGACAGTGGGCTACAATGAGCAGTTCTTC
>.|.|TRBJ2-7|TRBV29-1
CSVPRQGSSYEQYF
TGCAGCGTCCCCCGCCAGGGTAGCTCCTACGAGCAGTACTTC
>TRBD2|.|TRBJ2-5|TRBV7-8
CASSSTSGETQYF
TGTGCCAGCAGCTCGACTAGCGGAGAGACCCAGTACTTC
>TRBD2|.|TRBJ2-3|TRBV7-2
CANTSGGGTDTQYF
TGTGCCAACACATCGGGAGGTGGCACGGATACGCAGTATTTT
>.|many|TRBJ2-3|TRBV19
CASSISGVWADTQYF
TGTGCCAGTAGTATATCGGGGGTATGGGCAGATACGCAGTATTTT
>.|.|TRBJ1-5|TRBV19
CASSMTGSQGPQHF
TGTGCCAGTAGTATGACGGGGTCTCAAGGGCCCCAGCATTTT
>.|.|TRBJ2-5|TRBV19
CASSIWGQETQYF
TGTGCCAGTAGTATTTGGGGCCAAGAGACCCAGTACTTC
>.|.|TRBJ2-7|TRBV7-2
CASSLEPGVGYEQYF
TGTGCCAGCAGCTTGGAACCGGGGGTGGGCTACGAGCAGTACTTC
>.|.|TRBJ1-2|TRBV6-6
CASSPEEARGGYTF
TGTGCCAGCAGTCCAGAAGAGGCCCGGGGGGGCTACACCTTC
>.|.|TRBJ1-4|TRBV7-9
CASSHGRADEKLFF
TGTGCCAGCAGCCACGGGAGGGCGGATGAAAAACTGTTTTTT
>.|.|TRBJ2-2|TRBV7-9
CASSIGHRDAGELFF
TGTGCCAGCAGCATCGGCCACAGGGACGCCGGGGAGCTGTTTTTT
>.|.|TRBJ2-7|TRBV5-1
CASSPLDRPYEQYF
TGCGCCAGCAGCCCGCTAGACAGGCCCTACGAGCAGTACTTC
>.|few|TRBJ2-5|TRBV2
CASSESLARTQEMTQYF
TGTGCCAGCAGTGAAAGTCTAGCGAGGACCCAAGAGATGACCCAGTACTTC
>.|.|TRBJ1-6|TRBV20-1
CSASSGINSPLHF
TGCAGTGCTAGTTCGGGAATTAATTCACCCCTCCACTTT
>.|.|TRBJ1-1|TRBV7-2
CASSINRGIGTEAFF
TGTGCCAGCAGCATCAATAGGGGTATTGGGACTGAAGCTTTCTTT
>TRBD2|many|TRBJ2-2|TRBV9
CASNPGTSGGELFF
TGTGCCAGCAACCCCGGGACTAGCGGCGGGGAGCTGTTTTTT
>.|.|TRBJ2-7|TRBV9
CASSVATGGGTYEQYF
TGTGCCAGCAGCGTAGCTACAGGAGGGGGGACCTACGAGCAGTACTTC
>.|.|TRBJ1-1|TRBV2
CASKEAGGPFTEAFF
TGTGCCAGCAAGGAGGCCGGGGGGCCTTTCACTGAAGCTTTCTTT
>TRBD1|few|TRBJ2-2|TRBV6-4
CASSDGTGAHGELFF
TGTGCCAGCAGTGATGGGACAGGGGCCCACGGGGAGCTGTTTTTT
>.|.|TRBJ2-7|TRBV25-1
CAINDRTGSYEQYF
TGTGCCATCAACGACAGGACGGGGTCCTACGAGCAGTACTTC
>.|.|TRBJ2-7|TRBV15
CATSREHVSTYEQYF
TGTGCCACCAGCAGAGAGCACGTTTCCACCTACGAGCAGTACTTC
>.|.|TRBJ1-1|TRBV7-8
CASSIMVENTEAFF
TGTGCCAGCAGCATTATGGTAGAGAACACTGAAGCTTTCTTT
>.|.|TRBJ2-1|TRBV2
CASSTGTEQFF
TGTGCCAGCAGTACCGGGACGGAGCAGTTCTTC
>.|.|TRBJ2-7|TRBV19
CASSKTVSYEQYF
TGTGCAAGTAGTAAGACAGTCTCCTACGAGCAGTACTTC
>TRBD1|few|TRBJ1-2|TRBV5-6
CASRIGTGGSGYTF
TGTGCCAGCAGGATAGGGACAGGGGGTAGTGGCTACACCTTC
>TRBD1|once|TRBJ2-2|TRBV7-6
CASSLAAGGTGELFF
TGTGCCAGCAGCTTAGCAGCAGGGGGCACCGGGGAGCTGTTTTTT
>.|.|TRBJ2-5|TRBV4-1
CASSQDLGTGETQYF
TGCGCCAGCAGCCAAGATTTGGGGACGGGGGAGACCCAGTACTTC
>.|.|TRBJ1-1|TRBV2
CASPSVGHPGKAFF
TGTGCCAGCCCGAGCGTCGGACACCCTGGGAAAGCTTTCTTT
>.|.|TRBJ1-6|TRBV10-3
CAISEGQLPGDSPLHF
TGTGCCATCAGTGAGGGACAGCTTCCAGGAGATTCACCCCTCCACTTT
>.|once|TRBJ1-1|TRBV5-4
CASSFQGRANTEAFF
TGTGCCAGCAGCTTTCAGGGCAGGGCGAACACTGAAGCTTTCTTT